A selection of T cell receptor beta chains follows, all from one sample in a study of regulatory T cells in long-lasting Graves disease. Each CDR3 protein gets one entry after TCRdb re-called the multiplex PCR reads with MiXCR. The sample shows 350,000 to 500,000 distinct CDR3 sequences, around 17% of them seen only once. These records were also assigned to another study, of T cells in Graves' hyperthyroidism and ophthalmopathy.

Material: peripheral blood mononuclear cells (PBMCs), obtained at new diagnosis, from a patient treated with antithyroid drugs. The source of these receptors is a woman aged 18 to 35 with Graves disease. CDR3s include the opening cysteine and the closing phenylalanine or tryptophan. The order of the fields is V gene, D gene, J gene, clone size, CDR3 DNA, CDR3 protein. D genes are given only for firm matches. Size values are once, few and many counts, or a class for expanded clones, and some rows have none.

TRBV3-1	-	TRBJ2-5	few	TGTGCCAGCAGCTACCGACTAGCCTTAGGGGGAGAGACCCAGTACTTC	CASSYRLALGGETQYF
TRBV7-2	TRBD1	TRBJ1-3	few	TGTGCCAGCAGCTTGGTAGTAGGAGGAGGGGGCAAAAACACCATATATTTT	CASSLVVGGGGKNTIYF
TRBV7-9	TRBD2	TRBJ2-7	few	TGTGCCAGCAGCCCACCAGGGGTCGGGAGGGCGGTTAACGACGAGCAGTACTTC	CASSPPGVGRAVNDEQYF
TRBV30	-	TRBJ2-7	many	TGTGCCTGGATTTCCCTCCAGGGAAGGCAGTACTTC	CAWISLQGRQYF
TRBV6-2/TRBV6-3	TRBD1	TRBJ2-1	few	TGTGCCAACAGACAACCGGGACAGGGTTCCTACAATGAGCAGTTCTTC	CANRQPGQGSYNEQFF
TRBV2	TRBD1	TRBJ1-5	many	TGTGCCAGCAGCTACGGGACAGGGGGTAGCAATCAGCCCCAGCATTTT	CASSYGTGGSNQPQHF
TRBV9	-	TRBJ2-7	many	TGTGCCAGCAGCCCACAAGGCGGGATGGAGGACGAGCAGTACTTC	CASSPQGGMEDEQYF
TRBV20-1	-	TRBJ2-7	-	TGCAGTGCGCCCCACGACAGATTCTACGAGCAGTACTTC	CSAPHDRFYEQYF
TRBV20-1	TRBD2	TRBJ2-7	many	TGCAGTGCTTTTCCCGTATCGGGAGGGCACTACGAGCAGTACTTC	CSAFPVSGGHYEQYF
TRBV29-1	-	TRBJ2-6	-	TGCAGCGTTGGAGGGGCTGGGGCCAACGTCCTGACTTTC	CSVGGAGANVLTF
TRBV6-1	TRBD1	TRBJ2-7	many	TGTGCCAGCAGCCATACTCCCTCGGGACAGGGGGGATCCTACGAGCAGTACTTC	CASSHTPSGQGGSYEQYF
TRBV3-1	TRBD2	TRBJ2-7	few	TGTGCCAGCAGCCAAGACCCCCTTAAAGGGAGGGCCTACGAGCAGTACTTC	CASSQDPLKGRAYEQYF
TRBV6-9	TRBD2	TRBJ2-2	-	TGTGCCAGCAGTTCCGGGACTAGCATGGGGGAGCTGTTTTTT	CASSSGTSMGELFF
TRBV2	TRBD1	TRBJ1-5	-	TGTGCCCGAGGACAGGGGGTAGGTCAGCCCCAGCATTTT	CARGQGVGQPQHF
TRBV7-8	-	TRBJ2-1	many	TGTGCCAGCACCCCGGAAGCGTACAATGAGCAGTTCTTC	CASTPEAYNEQFF
TRBV11-2	TRBD1	TRBJ2-7	few	TGTGCCAGCAGCAGCCGGGACAGAGGATACTACGAGCAGTACTTC	CASSSRDRGYYEQYF
TRBV5-1	-	TRBJ2-3	few	TGCGCCAGTACCGGTCCATCTGATACGCAGTATTTT	CASTGPSDTQYF
TRBV6-2/TRBV6-3	-	TRBJ1-1	many	TGTGCCAGCAGCGAAGACGGGGAGGATTTCTTT	CASSEDGEDFF
TRBV7-2	-	TRBJ2-7	many	TGTGCCAGCAGCTCGAGACTAAATTTGGGGGAGCAGTACTTC	CASSSRLNLGEQYF
TRBV6-2/TRBV6-3	TRBD1	TRBJ2-1	few	TGTGCCAGCAGTTACCCAGTGGCAGGGGGCAGGTGGTTCGATGAGCAGTTCTTC	CASSYPVAGGRWFDEQFF
TRBV7-9	-	TRBJ2-1	many	TGTGCCAGCAGTTTAACTCCTCGAGGGAGTAGTGAGCAGTTCTTC	CASSLTPRGSSEQFF
TRBV15	TRBD2	TRBJ2-1	many	TGTGCCACCAGGAAACTAGCGGGAGAGAATGAGCAGTTCTTC	CATRKLAGENEQFF
TRBV20-1	-	TRBJ1-5	few	TGCGGCGCTTCACGTCAAGCTGGTCAGCCCCAGCATTTT	CGASRQAGQPQHF
TRBV20-1	-	TRBJ1-1	few	TGCAGTGCTAGAGATATGGTAGGGGCACGGTGGACTGAAGCTTTCTTT	CSARDMVGARWTEAFF
TRBV2	TRBD2	TRBJ2-3	-	TGTGCCAGCAAACCGGGACTAGCGGGAGCAGATACGCAGTATTTT	CASKPGLAGADTQYF
TRBV20-1	TRBD2	TRBJ2-7	few	TGCAGTGTGACGGGAGGTCGGTACGAGCAGTACTTC	CSVTGGRYEQYF
TRBV29-1	TRBD1	TRBJ2-5	many	TGCAGCACATGGGGACAGGGGGGTGAGACCCAGTACTTC	CSTWGQGGETQYF
TRBV28	TRBD1	TRBJ1-5	many	TGTGCCAGTTCCCCCATTGACAGGGGCGGTCAGCCCCAGCATTTT	CASSPIDRGGQPQHF
TRBV28	TRBD2	TRBJ2-1	many	TGTGCCAGCAGCCCCCTGGGGGGGACCTACAATGAGCAGTTCTTC	CASSPLGGTYNEQFF
TRBV18	-	TRBJ1-2	many	TGTGCCAGCTCACCGGGATTCAGTAACTATGGCTACACCTTC	CASSPGFSNYGYTF
TRBV12-3/TRBV12-4	-	TRBJ2-3	-	TGTGCCAGCAGTTTGGGTAGCGGTCCCACAGATACGCAGTATTTT	CASSLGSGPTDTQYF
TRBV18	TRBD2	TRBJ2-7	-	TGTGCCAGCTCAGACGGACTAGCGGGAGCCTACGAGCAGTACTTC	CASSDGLAGAYEQYF
TRBV5-6	-	TRBJ2-1	few	TGTGCCAGCAGGTCACTGGACCACTACAATGAGCAGTTCTTC	CASRSLDHYNEQFF
TRBV4-1	-	TRBJ2-7	many	TGCGCCAGCAGCCAAGAAGCGACAGTCTACGAGCAGTACTTC	CASSQEATVYEQYF
TRBV27	TRBD1	TRBJ2-6	-	TGTGCCACCAGTGCGGGTGGGACAGGGGTCGTTGGTGGGGCCAACGTCCTGACTTTC	CATSAGGTGVVGGANVLTF
TRBV6-2/TRBV6-3	-	TRBJ1-2	many	TGTGCCAGCAGCAGGGACGGAGCTAACTATGGCTACACCTTC	CASSRDGANYGYTF
TRBV28	-	TRBJ1-1	many	TGTGCCAGCGCGATTGGGGACACTGAAGCTTTCTTT	CASAIGDTEAFF
TRBV20-1	TRBD2	TRBJ2-1	many	TGCAGTGCCGACCCGCTAGCGGGAGGGAATGAGCAGTTCTTC	CSADPLAGGNEQFF